This T cell receptor beta chain stems from a study of T cells in Graves' hyperthyroidism and ophthalmopathy. A word on this clonotype: Germline is not matched at one junction end, which may reflect a read error.

TCR beta CDR3 regions were amplified from RNA. Primed by the HTBI set, a first-round RT-PCR was run on the TCR CDR3. TCRdb passed the multiplex PCR reads through MiXCR, listing each CDR3 protein once. The sample includes more than 500,000 distinct CDR3 sequences, 40% to 55% of them seen just once. CDR3 length: 16 residues. Germline CDR1 reads MGHRA; CDR2 reads YSYEKL. This chain links TRBV4-1 with TRBJ1-4; 9 nucleotides agree with TRBD1. The TCR sequence derives from an adult woman with Graves' disease, either hyperthyroidism or ophthalmopathy (not recorded which). Sample: peripheral blood or thyroid tissue (not recorded which). The CDR3 nucleotides read TGTGCCAGCAGCCAAGATCGGGGACAGGGAAATGAAAAACTGTTTTTT. Translated, it gives CASSQDRGQGNEKLFF.